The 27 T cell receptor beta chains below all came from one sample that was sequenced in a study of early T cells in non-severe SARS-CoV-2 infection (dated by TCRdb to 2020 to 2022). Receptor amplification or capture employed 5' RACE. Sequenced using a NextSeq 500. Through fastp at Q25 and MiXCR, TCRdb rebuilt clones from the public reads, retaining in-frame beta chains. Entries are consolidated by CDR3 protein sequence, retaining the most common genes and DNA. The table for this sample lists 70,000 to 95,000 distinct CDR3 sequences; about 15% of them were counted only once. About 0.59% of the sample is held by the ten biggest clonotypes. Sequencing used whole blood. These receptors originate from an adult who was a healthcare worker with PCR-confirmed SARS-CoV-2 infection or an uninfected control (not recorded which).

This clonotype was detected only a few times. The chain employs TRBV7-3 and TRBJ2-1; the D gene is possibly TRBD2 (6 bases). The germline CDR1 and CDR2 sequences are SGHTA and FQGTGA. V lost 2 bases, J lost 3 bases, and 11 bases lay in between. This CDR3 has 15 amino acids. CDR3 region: CASSLSPSDYNEQFF. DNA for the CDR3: TGTGCCAGCAGCTTATCTCCTAGCGACTACAATGAGCAGTTCTTC.

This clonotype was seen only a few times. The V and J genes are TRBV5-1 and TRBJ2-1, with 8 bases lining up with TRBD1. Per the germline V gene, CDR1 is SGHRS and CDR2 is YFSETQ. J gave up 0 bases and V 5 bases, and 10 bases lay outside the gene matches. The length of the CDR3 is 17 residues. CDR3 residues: CASSNDPTGGSYNEQFF. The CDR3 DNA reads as TGCGCCAGCAGTAATGACCCTACAGGGGGCTCCTACAATGAGCAGTTCTTC.

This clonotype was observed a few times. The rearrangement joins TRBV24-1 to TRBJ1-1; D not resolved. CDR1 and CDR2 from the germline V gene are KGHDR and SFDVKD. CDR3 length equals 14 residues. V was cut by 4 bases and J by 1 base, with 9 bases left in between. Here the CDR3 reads CATSDTNPNTEAFF. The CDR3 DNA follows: TGTGCCACCAGTGACACTAACCCGAACACTGAAGCTTTCTTT.

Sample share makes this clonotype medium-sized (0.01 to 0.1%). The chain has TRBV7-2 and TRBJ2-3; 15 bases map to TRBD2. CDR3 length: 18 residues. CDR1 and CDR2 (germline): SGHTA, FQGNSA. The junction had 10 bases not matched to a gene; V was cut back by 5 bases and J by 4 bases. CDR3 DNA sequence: TGTGCCAGCAGCCGCGGACTAGCGGGGGGGCAGGTTCCAGATACGCAGTATTTT. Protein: CASSRGLAGGQVPDTQYF.

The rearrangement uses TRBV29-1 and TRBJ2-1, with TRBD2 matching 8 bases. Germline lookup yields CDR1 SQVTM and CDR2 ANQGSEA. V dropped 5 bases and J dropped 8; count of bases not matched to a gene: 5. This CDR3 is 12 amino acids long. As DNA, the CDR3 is TGCAGCGTTAGCCGGGGGGGCCATGAGCAGTTCTTC. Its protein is CSVSRGGHEQFF.

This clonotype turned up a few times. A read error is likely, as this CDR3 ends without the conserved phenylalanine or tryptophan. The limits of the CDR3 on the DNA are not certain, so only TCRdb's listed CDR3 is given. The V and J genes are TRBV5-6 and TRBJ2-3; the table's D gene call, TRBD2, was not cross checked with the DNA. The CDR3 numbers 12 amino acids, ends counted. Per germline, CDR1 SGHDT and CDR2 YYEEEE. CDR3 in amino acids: CASSLGASRRLA.

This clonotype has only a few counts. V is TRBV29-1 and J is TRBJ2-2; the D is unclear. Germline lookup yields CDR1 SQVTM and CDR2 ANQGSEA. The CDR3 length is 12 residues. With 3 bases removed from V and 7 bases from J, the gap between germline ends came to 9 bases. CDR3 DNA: TGCAGCGTTGATCGGAGTTACGGGGAGCTGTTTTTT. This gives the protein CSVDRSYGELFF.

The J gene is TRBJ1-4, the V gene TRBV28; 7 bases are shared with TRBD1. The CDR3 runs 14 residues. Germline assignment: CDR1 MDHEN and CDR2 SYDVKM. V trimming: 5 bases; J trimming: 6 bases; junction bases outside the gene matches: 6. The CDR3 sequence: CASSPRGHDEKLFF. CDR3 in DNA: TGTGCCAGCAGTCCTAGGGGGCATGATGAAAAACTGTTTTTT.

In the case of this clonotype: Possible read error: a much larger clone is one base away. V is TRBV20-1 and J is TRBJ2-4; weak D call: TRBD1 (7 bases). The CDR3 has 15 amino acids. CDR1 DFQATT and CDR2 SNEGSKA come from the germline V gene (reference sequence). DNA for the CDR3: TGCAGTGCCACAACAGGGGAACTAGCCAATAACATTCAGTACTTC. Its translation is CSATTGELANNIQYF.

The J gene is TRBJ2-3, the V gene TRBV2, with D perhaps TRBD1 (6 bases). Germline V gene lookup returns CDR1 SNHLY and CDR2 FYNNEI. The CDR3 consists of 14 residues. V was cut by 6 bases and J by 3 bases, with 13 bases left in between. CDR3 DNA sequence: TGTGCCAGCAGAGAACAGGGATTTACAGATACGCAGTATTTT. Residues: CASREQGFTDTQYF.

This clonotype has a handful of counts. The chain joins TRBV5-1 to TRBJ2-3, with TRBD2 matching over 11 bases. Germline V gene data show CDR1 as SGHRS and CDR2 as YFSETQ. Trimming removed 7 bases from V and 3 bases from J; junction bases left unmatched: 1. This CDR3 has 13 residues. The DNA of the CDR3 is TGCGCCAGCTCTAGCGGGGGGACAGATACGCAGTATTTT. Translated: CASSSGGTDTQYF.

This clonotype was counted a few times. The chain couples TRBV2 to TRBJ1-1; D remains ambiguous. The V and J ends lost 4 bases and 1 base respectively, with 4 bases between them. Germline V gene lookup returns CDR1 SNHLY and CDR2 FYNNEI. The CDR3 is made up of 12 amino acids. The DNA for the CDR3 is TGTGCCAGCAGTGTAAGGAACACTGAAGCTTTCTTT. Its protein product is CASSVRNTEAFF. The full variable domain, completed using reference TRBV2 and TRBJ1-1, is EPEVTQTPSHQVTQMGQEVILRCVPISNHLYFYWYRQILGQKVEFLVSFYNNEISEKSEIFDDQFSVERPDGSNFTLKIRSTKLEDSAMYFCASSVRNTEAFFGQGTRLTVV.

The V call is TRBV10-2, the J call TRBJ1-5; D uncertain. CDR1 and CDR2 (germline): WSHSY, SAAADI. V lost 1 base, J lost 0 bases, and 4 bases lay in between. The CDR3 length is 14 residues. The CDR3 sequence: CASSEWGSNQPQHF. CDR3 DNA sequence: TGCGCCAGCAGTGAGTGGGGTAGCAATCAGCCCCAGCATTTT.

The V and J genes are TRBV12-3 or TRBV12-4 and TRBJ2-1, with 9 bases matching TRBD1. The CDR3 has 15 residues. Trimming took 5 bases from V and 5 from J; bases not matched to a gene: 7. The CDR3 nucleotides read TGTGCCAGCAGTCCCGGGACAGGGAATAACAATGAGCAGTTCTTC. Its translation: CASSPGTGNNNEQFF.

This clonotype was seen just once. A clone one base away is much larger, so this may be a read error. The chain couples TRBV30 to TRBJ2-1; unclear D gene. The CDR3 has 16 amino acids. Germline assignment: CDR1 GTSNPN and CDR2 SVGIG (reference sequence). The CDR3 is CAWSVLIGKTSNKQFF. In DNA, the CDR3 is TGTGCCTGGAGTGTACTTATCGGCAAGACAAGCAATAAGCAGTTCTTC.

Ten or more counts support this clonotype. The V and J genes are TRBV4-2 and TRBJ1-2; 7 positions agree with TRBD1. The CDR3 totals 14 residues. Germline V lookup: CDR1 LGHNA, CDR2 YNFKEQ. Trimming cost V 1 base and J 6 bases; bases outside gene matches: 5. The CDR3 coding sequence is TGTGCCAGCAGCCAAGTACAGGGGATACATGGCTACACCTTC. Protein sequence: CASSQVQGIHGYTF.

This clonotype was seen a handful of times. CDR3 nucleotides: TGCGCCACAGGTTACTTCGCCGAGCAGTACGTC. Translating it yields CATGYFAEQYV. This chain connects TRBV10-2 to TRBJ2-7; D is ambiguous. V was clipped by 10 bases and J by 6 bases, with 13 bases between them. The CDR3 sequence is 11 residues long. Germline CDR1 WSHSY, CDR2 SAAADI.

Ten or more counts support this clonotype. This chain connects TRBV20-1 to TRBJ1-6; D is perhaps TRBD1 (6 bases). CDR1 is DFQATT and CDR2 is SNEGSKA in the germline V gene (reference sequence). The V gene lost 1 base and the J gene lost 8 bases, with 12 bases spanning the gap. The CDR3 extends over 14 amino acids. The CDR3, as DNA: TGCAGTGCTAGAGTCAGGGGAGACGATTCACCCCTCCACTTT. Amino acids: CSARVRGDDSPLHF.

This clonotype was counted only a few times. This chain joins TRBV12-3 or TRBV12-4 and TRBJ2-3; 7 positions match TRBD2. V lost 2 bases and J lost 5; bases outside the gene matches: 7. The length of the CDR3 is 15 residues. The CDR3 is CASSLNLAVRDTQYF. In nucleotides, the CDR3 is TGTGCCAGCAGTTTAAACCTAGCGGTGAGAGATACGCAGTATTTT.

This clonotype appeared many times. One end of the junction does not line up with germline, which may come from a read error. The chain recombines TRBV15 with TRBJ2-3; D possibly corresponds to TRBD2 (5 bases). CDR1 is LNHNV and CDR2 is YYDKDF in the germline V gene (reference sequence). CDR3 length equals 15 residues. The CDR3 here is CATSRGARVTDTRYF. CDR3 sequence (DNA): TGTGCCACCAGCAGGGGAGCTCGGGTAACAGATACGCGGTATTTT.

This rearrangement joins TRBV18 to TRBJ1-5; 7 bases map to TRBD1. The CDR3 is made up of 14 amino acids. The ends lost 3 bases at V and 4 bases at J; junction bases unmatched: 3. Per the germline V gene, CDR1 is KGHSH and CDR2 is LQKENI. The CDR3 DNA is TGTGCCAGCTCACCCCCAGGGGGAAATCAGCCCCAGCATTTT. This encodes CASSPPGGNQPQHF.

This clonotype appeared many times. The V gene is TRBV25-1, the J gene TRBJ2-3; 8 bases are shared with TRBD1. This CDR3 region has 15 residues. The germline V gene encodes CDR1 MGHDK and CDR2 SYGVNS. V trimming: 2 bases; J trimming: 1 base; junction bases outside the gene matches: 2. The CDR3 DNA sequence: TGTGCCAGCAGTGAACAGGGGGCGGGCACAGATACGCAGTATTTT. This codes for CASSEQGAGTDTQYF. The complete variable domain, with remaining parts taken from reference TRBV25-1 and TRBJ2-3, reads EADIYQTPRYLVIGTGKKITLECSQTMGHDKMYWYQQDPGMELHLIHYSYGVNSTEKGDLSSESTVSRIRTEHFPLTLESARPSHTSQYLCASSEQGAGTDTQYFGPGTRLTVL.

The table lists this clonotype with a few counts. CDR3 in amino acids: CASSPGQGANGNTIYF. CDR3 DNA: TGCGCCAGCAGCCCCGGTCAGGGGGCGAACGGAAACACCATATATTTT. V is TRBV5-1 and J is TRBJ1-3, with 8 bases aligning to TRBD1. CDR1 and CDR2 (germline): SGHRS, YFSETQ. Germline trimming cut 4 bases from V and 4 bases from J; bases unmatched to any gene: 10. The CDR3 loop spans 16 amino acids.

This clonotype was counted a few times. The CDR3 DNA is TGTGCCAGCAGTGAACAGGGGGCAACTAATGAAAAACTGTTTTTT. It specifies CASSEQGATNEKLFF. The V call is TRBV6-1, the J call TRBJ1-4, with 7 bases lining up with TRBD1. Germline values: CDR1 MNHNS, CDR2 SASEGT. After removal of 2 bases from V and 0 bases from J, the junction contained 0 bases not matched to a gene. There are 15 residues in the CDR3.

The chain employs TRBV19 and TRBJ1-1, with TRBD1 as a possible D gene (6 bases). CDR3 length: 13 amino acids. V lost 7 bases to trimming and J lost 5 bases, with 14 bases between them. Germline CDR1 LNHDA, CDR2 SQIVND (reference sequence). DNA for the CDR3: TGTGCCAGTAACCGCGAGGGGGGGACTGAAGCTTTCTTT. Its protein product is CASNREGGTEAFF.

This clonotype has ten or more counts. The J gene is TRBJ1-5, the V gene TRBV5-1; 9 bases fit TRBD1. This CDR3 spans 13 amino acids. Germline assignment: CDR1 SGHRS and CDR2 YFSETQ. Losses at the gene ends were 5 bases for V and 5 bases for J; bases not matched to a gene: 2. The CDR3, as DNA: TGCGCCAGCAGTCGGACAGGGGATCAGCCCCAGCATTTT. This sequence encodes CASSRTGDQPQHF.

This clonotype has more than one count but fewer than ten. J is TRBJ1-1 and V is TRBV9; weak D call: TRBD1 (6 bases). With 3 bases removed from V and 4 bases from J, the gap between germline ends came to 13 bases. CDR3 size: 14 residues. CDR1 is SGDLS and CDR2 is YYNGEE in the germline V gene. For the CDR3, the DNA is TGTGCCAGCAGCGCGCAGGGACAAATCACTGAAGCTTTCTTT. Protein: CASSAQGQITEAFF. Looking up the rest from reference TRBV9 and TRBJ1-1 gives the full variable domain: DSGVTQTPKHLITATGQRVTLRCSPRSGDLSVYWYQQSLDQGLQFLIQYYNGEERAKGNILERFSAQQFPDLHSELNLSSLELGDSALYFCASSAQGQITEAFFGQGTRLTVV.